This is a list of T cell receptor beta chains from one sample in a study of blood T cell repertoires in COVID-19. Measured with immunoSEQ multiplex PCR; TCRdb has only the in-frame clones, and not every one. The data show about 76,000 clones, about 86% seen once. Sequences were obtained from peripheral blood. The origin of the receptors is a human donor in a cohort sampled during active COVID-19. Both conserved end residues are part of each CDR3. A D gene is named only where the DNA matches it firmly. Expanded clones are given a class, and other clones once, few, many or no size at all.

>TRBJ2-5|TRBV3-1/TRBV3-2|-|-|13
CASSQLLDETQYF
TGTGCCAGCAGCCAATTGCTAGATGAGACCCAGTACTTC
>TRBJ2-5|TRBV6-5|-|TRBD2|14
CASTSSGGAETQYF
TGTGCCAGCACCTCTAGCGGGGGGGCCGAGACCCAGTACTTC
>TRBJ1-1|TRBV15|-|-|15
CATSRGGAWGTEAFF
TGTGCCACCAGCAGGGGGGGTGCCTGGGGCACTGAAGCTTTCTTT
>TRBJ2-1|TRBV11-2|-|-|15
CASSLDGGPYNEQFF
TGTGCCAGCAGCTTAGACGGGGGGCCTTACAATGAGCAGTTCTTC
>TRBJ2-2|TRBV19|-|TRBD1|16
CASSGGQGAGTGELFF
TGTGCCAGTAGTGGGGGACAGGGGGCAGGAACCGGGGAGCTGTTTTTT
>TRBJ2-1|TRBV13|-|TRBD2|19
CASSLEAWTSGGLLDEQFF
TGTGCCAGCAGCTTAGAGGCCTGGACTAGCGGGGGCCTACTGGATGAGCAGTTCTTC
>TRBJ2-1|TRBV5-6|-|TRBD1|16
CASSRGQGAPYNEQFF
TGTGCCAGCAGCAGGGGACAGGGGGCCCCCTACAATGAGCAGTTCTTC
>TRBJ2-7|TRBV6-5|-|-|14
CAIKFGGGSYEQYF
TGTGCCATCAAGTTCGGGGGTGGGTCCTACGAGCAGTACTTC
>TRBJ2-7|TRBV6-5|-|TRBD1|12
CAVRDRVYEQYF
TGTGCCGTCCGGGACAGGGTCTACGAGCAGTACTTC
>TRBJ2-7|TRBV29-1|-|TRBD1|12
CSSRDSTYEQYF
TGCAGCTCTAGGGACAGTACCTACGAGCAGTACTTC
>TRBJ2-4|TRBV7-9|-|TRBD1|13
CATGTGAKNIQYF
TGTGCCACCGGGACAGGGGCCAAAAACATTCAGTACTTC
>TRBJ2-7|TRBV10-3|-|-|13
CAISGTETYEQYF
TGTGCCATCAGTGGGACAGAAACCTACGAGCAGTACTTC
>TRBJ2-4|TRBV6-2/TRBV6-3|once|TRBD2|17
CASSYTPAMSGRNIQYF
TGTGCCAGCAGTTACACACCCGCCATGAGCGGGAGAAACATTCAGTACTTC
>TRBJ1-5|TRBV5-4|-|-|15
CASSLGFEGGQPQHF
TGTGCCAGCAGCTTGGGGTTCGAAGGGGGTCAGCCCCAGCATTTT
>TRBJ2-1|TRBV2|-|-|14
CASSVSADYNEQFF
TGTGCCAGCAGTGTGTCAGCGGACTACAATGAGCAGTTCTTC
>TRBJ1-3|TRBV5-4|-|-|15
CASSLDGRPGNTIYF
TGTGCCAGCAGCTTGGACGGGAGGCCTGGAAACACCATATATTTT
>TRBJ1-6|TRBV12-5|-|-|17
CASGSERGSSYNSPLHF
TGTGCTAGTGGTTCGGAAAGGGGGAGCTCCTATAATTCACCCCTCCACTTT
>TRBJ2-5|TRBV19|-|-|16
CASSIDSTGLQETQYF
TGTGCCAGTAGTATAGACTCGACGGGACTCCAAGAGACCCAGTACTTC
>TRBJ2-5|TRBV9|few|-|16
CASSVGYVVGEETQYF
TGTGCCAGCAGCGTAGGCTACGTGGTGGGAGAAGAGACCCAGTACTTC
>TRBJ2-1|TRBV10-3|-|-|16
CAISVFGKLGYNEQFF
TGTGCCATCAGTGTGTTCGGGAAGTTGGGTTACAATGAGCAGTTCTTC
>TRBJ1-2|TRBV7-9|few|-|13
CASSSRTDYGYTF
TGTGCCAGCAGCTCGCGGACAGACTATGGCTACACCTTC
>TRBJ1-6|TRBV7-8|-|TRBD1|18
CASSLALGQGRPNSPLHF
TGTGCCAGCAGCTTAGCTCTGGGACAGGGTAGGCCTAATTCACCCCTCCACTTT
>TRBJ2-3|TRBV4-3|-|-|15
CASSQEPRSTDTQYF
TGCGCCAGCAGCCAAGAGCCCAGGTCCACAGATACGCAGTATTTT
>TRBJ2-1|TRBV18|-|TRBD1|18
CASSPRTGVRGSYNEQFF
TGTGCCAGCTCCCCTCGGACAGGGGTTAGGGGCTCCTACAATGAGCAGTTCTTC
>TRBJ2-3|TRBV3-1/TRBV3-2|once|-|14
CASSQGTGTDTQYF
TGTGCCAGCAGCCAAGGCACAGGCACAGATACGCAGTATTTT
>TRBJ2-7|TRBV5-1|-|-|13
CASSLGSSYEQYF
TGCGCCAGCAGCTTGGGTAGCTCCTACGAGCAGTACTTC
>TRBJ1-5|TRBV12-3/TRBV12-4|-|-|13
CASRGQPNQPQHF
TGTGCCAGCAGAGGACAGCCGAATCAGCCCCAGCATTTT
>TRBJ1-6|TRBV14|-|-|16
CASSQEKQGYNSPLHF
TGTGCCAGCAGCCAAGAGAAACAGGGTTATAATTCACCCCTCCACTTT
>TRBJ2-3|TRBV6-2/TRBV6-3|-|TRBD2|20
CASSYLLLAGATGGTDTQYF
TGTGCCAGCAGTTATTTGCTGCTAGCGGGGGCGACAGGGGGCACAGATACGCAGTATTTT
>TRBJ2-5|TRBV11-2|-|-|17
CASSPIGVASKKETQYF
TGTGCCAGCAGCCCCATTGGGGTGGCTAGCAAAAAAGAGACCCAGTACTTC
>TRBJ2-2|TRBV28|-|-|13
CASRLGVTGELFF
TGTGCCAGCAGGCTCGGTGTCACCGGGGAGCTGTTTTTT
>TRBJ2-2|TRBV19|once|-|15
CASSIQARITGELFF
TGTGCCAGTAGTATCCAGGCCAGGATCACCGGGGAGCTGTTTTTT
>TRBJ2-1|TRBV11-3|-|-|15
CASSLGGDVFHEQFF
TGTGCCAGCAGCTTAGGCGGCGACGTCTTCCATGAGCAGTTCTTC
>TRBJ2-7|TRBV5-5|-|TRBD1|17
CASSGISRGRGTYEQYF
TGTGCCAGCAGCGGGATTAGCAGGGGGCGAGGGACCTACGAGCAGTACTTC
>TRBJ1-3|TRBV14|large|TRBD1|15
CASSQDQGTANTIYF
TGTGCCAGCAGCCAAGATCAAGGGACAGCCAACACCATATATTTT
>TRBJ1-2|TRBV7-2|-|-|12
CASSLQGYGYTF
TGTGCCAGCAGCTTACAGGGCTATGGCTACACCTTC
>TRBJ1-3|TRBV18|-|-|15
CASSPGRVKENTIYF
TGTGCCAGCTCACCGGGCAGGGTGAAGGAAAACACCATATATTTT
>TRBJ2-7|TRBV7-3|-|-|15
CASSLLVGPSYEQYF
TGTGCCAGCAGCTTATTAGTGGGGCCTTCCTACGAGCAGTACTTC
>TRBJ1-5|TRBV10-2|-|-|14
CASSGQYSNQPQHF
TGCGCCAGCAGTGGACAGTATAGCAATCAGCCCCAGCATTTT
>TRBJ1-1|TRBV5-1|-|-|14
CASSLSQRNTEAFF
TGCGCCAGCAGCTTGTCACAGAGGAACACTGAAGCTTTCTTT
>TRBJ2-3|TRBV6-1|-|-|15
CASSERRGLGDTQYF
TGTGCCAGCAGTGAACGCCGCGGGTTAGGTGATACGCAGTATTTT
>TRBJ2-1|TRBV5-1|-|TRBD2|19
CASSLKLAGSRLSYNEQFF
TGCGCCAGCAGCCTGAAACTAGCGGGGTCCCGACTGTCCTACAATGAGCAGTTCTTC
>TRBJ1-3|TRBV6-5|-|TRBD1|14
CASRGTVSGNTIYF
TGTGCCAGCAGGGGGACAGTCTCTGGAAACACCATATATTTT
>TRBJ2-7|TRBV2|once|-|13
CASAGPIAYEQYF
TGTGCCAGCGCGGGACCGATTGCCTACGAGCAGTACTTC
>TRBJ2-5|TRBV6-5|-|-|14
CASRQGPGVETQYF
TGTGCCAGCAGGCAGGGTCCAGGGGTAGAGACCCAGTACTTC
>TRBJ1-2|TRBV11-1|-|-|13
CASSPDSNYGYTF
TGTGCCAGCAGCCCGGACAGTAACTATGGCTACACCTTC